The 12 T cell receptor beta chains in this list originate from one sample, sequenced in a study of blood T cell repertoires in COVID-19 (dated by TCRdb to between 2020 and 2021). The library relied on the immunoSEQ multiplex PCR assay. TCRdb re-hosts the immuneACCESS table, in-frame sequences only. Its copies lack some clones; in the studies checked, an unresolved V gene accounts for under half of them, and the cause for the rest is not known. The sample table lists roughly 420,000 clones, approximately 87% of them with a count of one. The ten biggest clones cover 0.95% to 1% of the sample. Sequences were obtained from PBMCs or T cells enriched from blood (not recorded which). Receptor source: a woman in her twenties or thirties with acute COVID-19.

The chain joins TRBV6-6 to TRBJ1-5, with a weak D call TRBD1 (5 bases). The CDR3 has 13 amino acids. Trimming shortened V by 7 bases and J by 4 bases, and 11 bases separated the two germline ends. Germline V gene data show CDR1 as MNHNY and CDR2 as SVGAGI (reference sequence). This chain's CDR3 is CASTAGGNQPQHF. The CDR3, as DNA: TGTGCCAGCACGGCCGGGGGGAATCAGCCCCAGCATTTT.

This chain's CDR3 is CAWGTSGGSKETQYF. The CDR3 coding sequence is TGTGCCTGGGGGACTAGCGGGGGTTCGAAGGAGACCCAGTACTTC. The chain is built from TRBV30 and TRBJ2-5; TRBD2 aligns across 14 bases. This CDR3 is built from 15 residues. With 5 bases clipped from V and 5 bases from J, the junction kept 7 bases outside the gene matches. The germline CDR1 and CDR2 sequences are GTSNPN and SVGIG (reference sequence).

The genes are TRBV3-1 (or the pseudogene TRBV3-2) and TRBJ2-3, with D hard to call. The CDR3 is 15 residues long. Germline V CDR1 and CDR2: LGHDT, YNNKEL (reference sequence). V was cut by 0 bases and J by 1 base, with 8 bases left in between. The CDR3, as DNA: TGTGCCAGCAGCCAAGATAGCCTTCGCACAGATACGCAGTATTTT. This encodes CASSQDSLRTDTQYF.

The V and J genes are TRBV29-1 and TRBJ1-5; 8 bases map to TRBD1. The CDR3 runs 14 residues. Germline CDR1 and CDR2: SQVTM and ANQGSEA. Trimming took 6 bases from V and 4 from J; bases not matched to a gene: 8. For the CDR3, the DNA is TGCAGCGTCGCCGGACAGGGCAAAAATCAGCCCCAGCATTTT. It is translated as CSVAGQGKNQPQHF.

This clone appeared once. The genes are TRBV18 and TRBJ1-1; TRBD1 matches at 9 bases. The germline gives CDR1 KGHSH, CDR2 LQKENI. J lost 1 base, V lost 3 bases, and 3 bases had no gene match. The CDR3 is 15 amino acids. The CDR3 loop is CASSPLQGANTEAFF. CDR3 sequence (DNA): TGTGCCAGCTCACCCCTACAGGGGGCGAACACTGAAGCTTTCTTT.

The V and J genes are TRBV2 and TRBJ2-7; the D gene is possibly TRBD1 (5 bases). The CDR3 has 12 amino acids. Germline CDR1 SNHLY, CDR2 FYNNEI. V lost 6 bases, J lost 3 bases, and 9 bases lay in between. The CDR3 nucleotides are TGTGCCAGCAGCAGCGACAGCTACGAGCAGTACTTC. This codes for CASSSDSYEQYF.

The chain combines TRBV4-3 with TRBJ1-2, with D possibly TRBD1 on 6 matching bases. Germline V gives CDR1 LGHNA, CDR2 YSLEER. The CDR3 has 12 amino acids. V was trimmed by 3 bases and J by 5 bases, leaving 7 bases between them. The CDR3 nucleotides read TGCGCCAGCAGCCAGAGGGGGTATGGCTACACCTTC. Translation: CASSQRGYGYTF.

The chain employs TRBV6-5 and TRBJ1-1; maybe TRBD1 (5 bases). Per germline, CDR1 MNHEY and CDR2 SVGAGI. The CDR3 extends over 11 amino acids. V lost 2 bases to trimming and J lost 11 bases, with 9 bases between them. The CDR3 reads CASSYRGLAFF. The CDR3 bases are TGTGCCAGCAGTTACAGGGGCCTCGCTTTCTTT.

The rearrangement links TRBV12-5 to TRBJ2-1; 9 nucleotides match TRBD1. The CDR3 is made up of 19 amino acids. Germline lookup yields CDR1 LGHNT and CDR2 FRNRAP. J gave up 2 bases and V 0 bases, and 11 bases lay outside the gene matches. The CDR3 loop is CASGLVPKDRGVPYNEQFF. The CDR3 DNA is TGTGCTAGTGGTTTGGTCCCTAAGGACAGGGGAGTCCCCTACAATGAGCAGTTCTTC.

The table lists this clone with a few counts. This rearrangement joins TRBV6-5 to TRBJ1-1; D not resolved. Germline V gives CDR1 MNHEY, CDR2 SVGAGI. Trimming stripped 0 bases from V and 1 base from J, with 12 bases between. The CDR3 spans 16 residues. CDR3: CASSYSREMGNTEAFF. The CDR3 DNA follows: TGTGCCAGCAGTTACTCCCGGGAGATGGGGAACACTGAAGCTTTCTTT.

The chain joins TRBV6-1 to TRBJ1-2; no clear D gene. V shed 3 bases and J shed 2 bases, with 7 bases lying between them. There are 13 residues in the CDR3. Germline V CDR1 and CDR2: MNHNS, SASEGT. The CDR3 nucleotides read TGTGCCAGCAGTGAGGCCCTCAACTATGGCTACACCTTC. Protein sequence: CASSEALNYGYTF.

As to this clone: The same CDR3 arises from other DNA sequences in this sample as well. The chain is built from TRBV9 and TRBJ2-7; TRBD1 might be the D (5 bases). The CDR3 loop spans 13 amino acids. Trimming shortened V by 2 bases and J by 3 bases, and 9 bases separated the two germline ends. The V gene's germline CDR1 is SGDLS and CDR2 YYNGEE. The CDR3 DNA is TGTGCCAGCAGCGTTGGTGACAGCTACGAGCAGTACTTC. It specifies CASSVGDSYEQYF.